The 20 T cell receptor beta chains reported below all come from one sample, sequenced in a study of early T cells in non-severe SARS-CoV-2 infection. TCRdb independently ran MiXCR on the 5' RACE reads; one entry per CDR3 protein. The sample includes around 60,000 distinct CDR3 sequences, about an eighth of them seen just once. Sequences were obtained from whole blood. Receptors were obtained from an adult who was a healthcare worker with PCR-confirmed SARS-CoV-2 infection or an uninfected control (not recorded which).

The J gene is TRBJ1-4, the V gene TRBV6-5, with unresolved D. V was shortened by 6 bases and J by 8 bases, with 13 bases between the two germline ends. The CDR3 runs to 13 residues. Looked up from germline, CDR1 is MNHEY and CDR2 is SVGAGI. The CDR3 region is CASSLTPAEKLFF. CDR3 sequence (DNA): TGTGCCAGCAGCCTCACTCCTGCGGAAAAACTGTTTTTT.

The chain carries TRBV6-2 or TRBV6-3 and TRBJ1-2, with D tentatively TRBD1 (6 bases). The CDR3 runs 13 residues. Germline CDR1 MNHEY, CDR2 SVGEGT. Trimming shortened V by 8 bases and J by 4 bases, and 14 bases separated the two germline ends. The CDR3 DNA sequence: TGTGCCAGCTCTCCGGGGGGCATCTATGGCTACACCTTC. Translation: CASSPGGIYGYTF.

This clonotype was detected only a few times. CDR3 bases: TGCAGCGTTCGACAGAACTATGGCTACACCTTC. Encoded protein: CSVRQNYGYTF. The rearrangement links TRBV29-1 to TRBJ1-2; possibly TRBD1 for D (5 bases). V was shortened by 5 bases and J by 2 bases, with 6 bases between the two germline ends. Germline CDR1 and CDR2: SQVTM and ANQGSEA. The CDR3 sequence is 11 residues long.

This clonotype was recorded at least ten times. The chain links TRBV20-1 to TRBJ2-1; 12 nucleotides agree with TRBD2. Germline CDR1 is DFQATT and CDR2 is SNEGSKA (reference sequence). V shed 5 bases and J 6 bases; nucleotides not matched to a gene: 17. The CDR3 is made up of 18 amino acids. The CDR3 spells CSAFQTSGRSGGGNEQFF. The CDR3 DNA follows: TGCAGTGCTTTCCAGACTAGCGGGAGATCCGGGGGAGGCAATGAGCAGTTCTTC.

This clonotype was observed at least ten times. V usage is TRBV27 and J usage is TRBJ1-1; 7 bases match TRBD1. Germline CDR1 and CDR2: MNHEY and SMNVEV (reference sequence). Losses at the gene ends were 4 bases for V and 1 base for J; bases not matched to a gene: 3. There are 14 residues in the CDR3. The CDR3 region is CASSYKGANTEAFF. The CDR3 region has the DNA TGTGCCAGCAGTTACAAGGGGGCGAACACTGAAGCTTTCTTT.

This clonotype was seen a few times. The rearrangement links TRBV7-9 to TRBJ1-1; D call uncertain. The CDR3 has 13 residues. Trimming shortened V by 1 base and J by 7 bases, and 10 bases separated the two germline ends. Germline V gene data show CDR1 as SEHNR and CDR2 as FQNEAQ (reference sequence). CDR3 coding DNA: TGTGCCAGCAGCTTAGACGCATCTAGTGAAGCTTTCTTT. Its protein is CASSLDASSEAFF.

CDR3 amino acids: CASAPTGQETQYF. CDR3 coding DNA: TGCGCCAGCGCCCCAACAGGGCAGGAGACCCAGTACTTC. The genes are TRBV10-1 and TRBJ2-5, with D tentatively TRBD1 (6 bases). Trimming cost V 8 bases and J 5 bases, with 15 bases left between them. There are 13 residues in the CDR3. Germline CDR1 and CDR2: WNHNN and SYGVQD (reference sequence).

The rearrangement links TRBV29-1 to TRBJ1-2; D is ambiguous. The ends were cut back, 4 bases at V and 4 bases at J, with 7 bases in the middle. Germline loops: CDR1 SQVTM, CDR2 ANQGSEA. The CDR3 sequence is 11 residues long. CDR3 region: CSVAGGYGYTF. In nucleotides, the CDR3 is TGCAGCGTTGCAGGTGGCTATGGCTACACCTTC.

This clonotype showed up just a few times. This chain links TRBV5-1 with TRBJ2-1; TRBD2 aligns across 14 bases. Germline V gene sequence: CDR1 SGHRS, CDR2 YFSETQ. V was pared by 6 bases and J by 6 bases, with 5 bases of the junction left unmatched. The CDR3 sequence is 15 residues long. CDR3 DNA sequence: TGCGCCAGCACTTACGGGACTAGCGGGAGCAATGAGCAGTTCTTC. It is translated as CASTYGTSGSNEQFF.

This clonotype was observed a handful of times. This chain connects TRBV2 to TRBJ2-5; no reliable D call. The germline V gene has CDR1 SNHLY and CDR2 FYNNEI. There are 14 residues in the CDR3. Trimming stripped 8 bases from V and 3 bases from J, with 16 bases between. The CDR3 reads CASGVGQSEETQYF. The CDR3 DNA reads TGTGCCAGCGGGGTGGGCCAATCGGAAGAGACCCAGTACTTC. Filled out from reference TRBV2 and TRBJ2-5, the complete variable domain reads EPEVTQTPSHQVTQMGQEVILRCVPISNHLYFYWYRQILGQKVEFLVSFYNNEISEKSEIFDDQFSVERPDGSNFTLKIRSTKLEDSAMYFCASGVGQSEETQYFGPGTRLLVL.

This chain joins TRBV29-1 and TRBJ2-3, with a possible D match to TRBD2 (5 bases). Trimming left V 7 bases short and J 0 bases short, with 14 bases between. The CDR3 sequence is 14 residues long. Germline CDR1 and CDR2: SQVTM and ANQGSEA. Here the CDR3 reads CSARAADSTDTQYF. The CDR3 DNA reads TGCAGCGCCCGAGCGGCGGATAGCACAGATACGCAGTATTTT.

This clonotype appeared many times. V and J are TRBV27 and TRBJ1-6; D is unresolved. The ends were cut back, 4 bases at V and 13 bases at J, with 11 bases in the middle. The CDR3 runs 12 residues. Germline loops: CDR1 MNHEY, CDR2 SMNVEV (reference sequence). CDR3 nucleotide sequence: TGTGCCAGCAGTTCACTGGGCCTCCCCCTCCACTTT. Its translation is CASSSLGLPLHF.

By frequency in the sample, this clonotype is medium-sized. Compared with germline, one end of the junction differs, possibly owing to a read error. The chain joins TRBV12-3 or TRBV12-4 to TRBJ2-5; D unclear. This CDR3 has 11 residues. The CDR3 nucleotides are TGTGCCAGCAGCTTAGGCGAGACCCAGTACTTC. It is translated as CASSLGETQYF.

The rearrangement uses TRBV6-5 and TRBJ1-3; TRBD1 aligns across 10 bases. Germline values: CDR1 MNHEY, CDR2 SVGAGI. With 0 bases clipped from V and 2 bases from J, the junction kept 1 base outside the gene matches. This CDR3 is built from 16 residues. DNA of the CDR3: TGTGCCAGCAGTTACTCGACAGGGGGCGCTGGAAACACCATATATTTT. Its translation is CASSYSTGGAGNTIYF.

This chain uses TRBV7-3 with TRBJ2-7; D unclear. Looked up from germline, CDR1 is SGHTA and CDR2 is FQGTGA. Trimming stripped 4 bases from V and 0 bases from J, with 10 bases between. CDR3 length: 14 amino acids. CDR3 amino acids: CASSSDGYSYEQYF. CDR3 DNA: TGTGCCAGCAGCTCAGACGGATACTCCTACGAGCAGTACTTC.

The V and J genes are TRBV2 and TRBJ2-3; a possible D gene is TRBD2 (5 bases). The CDR3 length is 12 residues. Germline V gene data show CDR1 as SNHLY and CDR2 as FYNNEI. Trimming removed 7 bases from V and 4 bases from J, with 9 bases in between. CDR3 sequence: CASISRADTQYF. CDR3 bases: TGTGCCAGCATCTCGCGGGCAGATACGCAGTATTTT.

The J gene is TRBJ2-1, the V gene TRBV11-3; 7 bases match TRBD2. Per germline, CDR1 SGHNT and CDR2 YENEEA. V trimming: 0 bases; J trimming: 7 bases; junction bases outside the gene matches: 6. There are 15 residues in the CDR3. The CDR3 here is CASSLDGLAANEQFF. CDR3 DNA: TGTGCCAGCAGCTTAGATGGCCTAGCGGCAAATGAGCAGTTCTTC.

This clonotype was counted ten times or more. V and J are TRBV28 and TRBJ1-2, with 10 bases lining up with TRBD1. CDR1 is MDHEN, CDR2 SYDVKM, per germline. This CDR3 is built from 13 residues. V gave up 5 bases and J gave up 6 bases; unmatched junction bases: 3. Here the CDR3 reads CASSTGTGDGYTF. Here the CDR3 DNA reads TGTGCCAGCAGTACCGGGACAGGGGATGGCTACACCTTC.

The chain couples TRBV5-6 to TRBJ2-3; 10 bases map to TRBD2. Germline V gene data show CDR1 as SGHDT and CDR2 as YYEEEE. This CDR3 is built from 14 residues. The J segment lost 6 bases and the V segment lost 8 bases, leaving 9 bases of the junction unmatched. CDR3 bases: TGTGCCAGTTCTAGCGGGGGCTTCTGGGATACGCAGTATTTT. Protein: CASSSGGFWDTQYF.

The chain joins TRBV24-1 to TRBJ2-5; 10 nucleotides agree with TRBD2. V lost 3 bases to trimming and J lost 5 bases; unmatched junction nucleotides: 5. The CDR3 sequence is 15 residues long. From germline, CDR1 is KGHDR and CDR2 SFDVKD. The CDR3 region has the DNA TGTGCCACCAGTGATCCAGCGGGGGGGCAGGAGACCCAGTACTTC. Its protein product is CATSDPAGGQETQYF.